This T cell receptor (beta chain) was recovered during a study of blood T cell repertoires in COVID-19. Whole-study context: COVID-19 samples collected from the United States, Italy and Spain covered acute and convalescent phases. T cells, B-cell-depleted T cells, or PBMCs supplied cDNA or gDNA.

V lost 4 bases, J lost 5 bases, and 11 bases stayed unmatched. The CDR3 totals 16 residues. Germline CDR1 reads SGHNT; CDR2 reads YYREEE (reference sequence). In the original processing: For nucleated cells, counts were estimated from reference gene primer amplification. Profiling relied on immunoSEQ multiplex PCR, and the TCRdb table lists in-frame clones only, not all of them. The D gene and trimming were derived from the DNA, and the V and J assignments and clone size from that table. The sample lists about 140,000 clones; roughly 90% were seen once. Seattle cases were enrolled at active infection and followed longitudinally.

This sequence originates from a human donor with COVID-19, enrolled during active disease. The donor label of this sample is uncertain. The gene calls are TRBV5-4 and TRBJ2-7, with 11 nucleotides matching TRBD1. Specimen: peripheral blood. The CDR3 reads CASSPTRTGGVHEQYF. CDR3 nucleotides: TGTGCCAGCAGCCCGACCCGGACAGGGGGCGTTCACGAGCAGTACTTC.